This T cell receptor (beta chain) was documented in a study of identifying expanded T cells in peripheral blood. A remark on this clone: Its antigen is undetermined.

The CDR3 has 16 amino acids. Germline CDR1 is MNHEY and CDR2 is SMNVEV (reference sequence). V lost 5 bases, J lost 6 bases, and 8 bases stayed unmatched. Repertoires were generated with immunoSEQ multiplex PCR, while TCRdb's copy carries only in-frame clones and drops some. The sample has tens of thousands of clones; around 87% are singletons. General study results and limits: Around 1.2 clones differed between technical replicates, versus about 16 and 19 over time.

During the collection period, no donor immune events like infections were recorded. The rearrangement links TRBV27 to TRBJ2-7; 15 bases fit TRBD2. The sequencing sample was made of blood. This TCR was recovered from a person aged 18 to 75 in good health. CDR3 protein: CASSLGTSGGSGEQYF. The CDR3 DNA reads TGTGCCAGCAGTCTAGGGACTAGCGGGGGGTCCGGCGAGCAGTACTTC.